The T cell receptor (beta chain) described here comes from a study of metastatic and nonmetastatic thyroid tumors. Looking at the study overall: Repertoires of blood and of tissue (tumor or nodule) from malignant and benign thyroid patients were compared.

Thyroid surgery was performed in patients who had received no treatment beforehand. Between the trimmed V and J ends, which lost 6 bases and 3 bases, there was a span of 17 bases. This CDR3 region has 15 residues. Germline-derived CDR1 and CDR2 are MNHEY and SMNVEV (reference sequence). Source study methods: The study's classifier, a distant-metastasis tool for papillary thyroid cancer, was built using CDR3 differences across clinicopathological groups. TCRdb re-called the PCR reads with MiXCR. The authors' filters were not applied to this entry. The sample lists about 30,000 clones, 30% occurring once. This clone showed up just a few times.

This chain uses TRBV27 with TRBJ1-2; tentative D call: TRBD1 (6 bases). The sequence derives from a female donor with papillary thyroid cancer or a benign thyroid nodule (not recorded which). Some clones in this sample may be carry-over from other donors' samples. Specimen: blood. This chain's CDR3 is CASSAQGLGDYGYTF. The CDR3 DNA sequence: TGTGCCAGCAGCGCGCAGGGGCTCGGGGACTATGGCTACACCTTC.